This is a list of T cell receptor beta chains from one sample in a study of blood T cell repertoires in COVID-19. Profiling relied on immunoSEQ multiplex PCR, and the TCRdb table lists in-frame clones only, not all of them. Of fewer than 150,000 clones listed, 75% to 90% were seen once; the top ten hold about 18%. Sequenced: PBMCs or T cells enriched from blood (not recorded which). These receptors originate from a man aged 25 to 40 who had recovered from COVID-19. CDR3s include the opening cysteine and the closing phenylalanine or tryptophan. D genes are given only for firm matches. Part of the rows lack a size; the others show once, few, many or a class for expanded clones.

CDR3 DNA,CDR3 protein,J gene,clone size,V gene,D gene
TGTGCCAGCAGCAAATCGGGAGGAGGTGAGGCGAAACAAAACTACGAGCAGTACTTC,CASSKSGGGEAKQNYEQYF,TRBJ2-7,NA,TRBV21-1,NA
TGTGCCAGCTCACCAATTGGGACAGGGAAACCCCTCCGTGGCTACACCTTC,CASSPIGTGKPLRGYTF,TRBJ1-2,NA,TRBV18,TRBD1
TGCGCCAGCAGTGGGGGGACAGGGGAGACCGGGGAGCTGTTTTTT,CASSGGTGETGELFF,TRBJ2-2,few,TRBV10-1,TRBD1
TGTGCCAGCAGCCTCTCGGGACTCGACTACGAGCAGTACTTC,CASSLSGLDYEQYF,TRBJ2-7,once,TRBV11-2,NA
TGTGCCAGCAGCGCGCCCACTAGCGGGGGGGGTAATGAGCAGTTCTTC,CASSAPTSGGGNEQFF,TRBJ2-1,NA,TRBV13,TRBD2
TGTGCCAGCAGTTCAGCCGGGACAGACTCCTACGAGCAGTACTTC,CASSSAGTDSYEQYF,TRBJ2-7,NA,TRBV27,TRBD1
TGTGCCAGCAGCCAAGGTCTGGGGAGGGGTATTCGGAGTGAGACCCAGTACTTC,CASSQGLGRGIRSETQYF,TRBJ2-5,NA,TRBV3-1/TRBV3-2,TRBD2
TGTGCCAGCAGCTTAGGGATCGGGATTTACAATGAGCAGTTCTTC,CASSLGIGIYNEQFF,TRBJ2-1,NA,TRBV11-3,NA
TGCGCCAGCAGCCAAGATAGGGGTACTGAAGCTTTCTTT,CASSQDRGTEAFF,TRBJ1-1,few,TRBV4-1,NA
TGCGCCAGCAGCTTGGGGGGGGACTACCTATACAATGAGCAGTTCTTC,CASSLGGDYLYNEQFF,TRBJ2-1,NA,TRBV5-1,TRBD2
TGTGCCAGCAGCCAAGACAGGGCCTTAAACTATGGCTACACCTTC,CASSQDRALNYGYTF,TRBJ1-2,NA,TRBV4-2,NA
TGTGCCAGCAGTTTTTTTCAGGGGCCGTCTAACTATGGCTACACCTTC,CASSFFQGPSNYGYTF,TRBJ1-2,NA,TRBV27,NA
TGTGCCAGTACCGATTCCGACAGGGGGGGTAACACTGAAGCTTTCTTT,CASTDSDRGGNTEAFF,TRBJ1-1,medium-sized,TRBV19,TRBD1
TGTGCCAGCAGTTGGTCTGACAGGGGGCGGGAGACCCAGTACTTC,CASSWSDRGRETQYF,TRBJ2-5,NA,TRBV6-6,TRBD1
TGTGCCACTCCGGGGGGGGAAAAACTGTTTTTT,CATPGGEKLFF,TRBJ1-4,NA,TRBV24-1,NA
TGTGCCAGACAGGGGTCGGACACCATATATTTT,CARQGSDTIYF,TRBJ1-3,NA,TRBV7-9,TRBD1
TGTGCCAGCACGGGGGGTAGCAATCAGCCCCAGCATTTT,CASTGGSNQPQHF,TRBJ1-5,few,TRBV6-5,NA
TGTGCCAGCACGCCGGGACAAATAACCACCGGGGAGCTGTTTTTT,CASTPGQITTGELFF,TRBJ2-2,NA,TRBV27,NA
TGTGCCAGCACCCCGGGACAGGACTACAATGAGCAGTTCTTC,CASTPGQDYNEQFF,TRBJ2-1,NA,TRBV6-2/TRBV6-3,TRBD1
TGTGCCAGCAGGGAAGACAGTTTCATGAACACTGAAGCTTTCTTT,CASREDSFMNTEAFF,TRBJ1-1,NA,TRBV6-1,NA
TGTGCCAGTAGTATCCGGGACAGGGCCCTCGCTCAGCCCCAGCATTTT,CASSIRDRALAQPQHF,TRBJ1-5,NA,TRBV19,TRBD1
TGTGCCAGCAGCGCCGCAGGGGGGCGGGGAAATGAGCAGTTCTTC,CASSAAGGRGNEQFF,TRBJ2-1,NA,TRBV3-1/TRBV3-2,NA
TGTGCCAGTAGTCGGACTGATATTGATAACACTGAAGCTTTCTTT,CASSRTDIDNTEAFF,TRBJ1-1,NA,TRBV19,NA
TGTGCCAGCAGCAGCTCCAGGGCCGGGGAGCTGTTTTTT,CASSSSRAGELFF,TRBJ2-2,NA,TRBV5-5,NA
TGCGCCAGCAGCCGGGGGGGGACGGAAAACACTGAAGCTTTCTTT,CASSRGGTENTEAFF,TRBJ1-1,few,TRBV4-1,NA
TGTGCCAGTAGGGGACAGACCGAGAATCAGCCCCAGCATTTT,CASRGQTENQPQHF,TRBJ1-5,NA,TRBV19,TRBD1